These 5 T cell receptor beta chains originate from one sample sequenced in a study of untreated major depressive disorder. Their antigens are not known. TCRdb's table, derived via immunoSEQ multiplex PCR, lists solely in-frame clones and lacks some. In the table there are more than 25,000 clones, around 93% of which are singletons. The study, taken as a whole, reports: Depressed patients' CD4+ T cells carried increased TRBV05-01 (Vbeta 5.1) usage versus control CD4+ T cells.

The sample comprised CD4+ T cells from PBMCs. The source is a woman aged 25 to 39 with major depressive disorder.

The rearrangement uses TRBV19 and TRBJ2-7; no definite D call. The CDR3 totals 13 residues. V lost 7 bases and J 4 bases, leaving 14 bases between the germline ends. Germline CDR1 and CDR2: LNHDA and SQIVND (reference sequence). As DNA, the CDR3 is TGTGCCAGTACCGGTGCCGTGGGTTACGAGCAGTACTTC. It translates to CASTGAVGYEQYF.

The V call is TRBV29-1, the J call TRBJ2-5; D unclear. The CDR3 spans 13 residues. Per germline, CDR1 SQVTM and CDR2 ANQGSEA. The ends were cut back, 2 bases at V and 7 bases at J, with 14 bases in the middle. The CDR3 DNA reads TGCAGCGTTGAAAAGTCATCAGGAGTGACCCAGTACTTC. This gives the protein CSVEKSSGVTQYF.

The chain recombines TRBV7-9 with TRBJ2-4; D is perhaps TRBD2 (6 bases). CDR1 and CDR2 from the germline V gene are SEHNR and FQNEAQ (reference sequence). This CDR3 has 16 amino acids. V was shortened by 0 bases and J by 6 bases, with 15 bases between the two germline ends. The CDR3 sequence: CASSLAPGGVGNIQYF. The CDR3 nucleotides read TGTGCCAGCAGCTTAGCCCCGGGCGGGGTAGGAAACATTCAGTACTTC.

The chain recombines TRBV28 with TRBJ1-1; no reliable D call. V shed 6 bases and J shed 4 bases, with 9 bases lying between them. The germline V gene encodes CDR1 MDHEN and CDR2 SYDVKM. The CDR3 is made up of 12 amino acids. The CDR3 DNA follows: TGTGCCAGCAGGGGGTTGGTCACTGAAGCTTTCTTT. It yields the protein CASRGLVTEAFF.

V usage is TRBV2 and J usage is TRBJ2-3; TRBD2 agrees at 7 bases. CDR1 is SNHLY, CDR2 FYNNEI, per germline. This CDR3 comprises 16 residues. V lost 2 bases, J lost 8 bases, and 13 bases stayed unmatched. The CDR3 DNA follows: TGTGCCAGCAGTGAAAGAGGTGGCGGGAGCGGCGGTACGCAGTATTTT. Protein product: CASSERGGGSGGTQYF.